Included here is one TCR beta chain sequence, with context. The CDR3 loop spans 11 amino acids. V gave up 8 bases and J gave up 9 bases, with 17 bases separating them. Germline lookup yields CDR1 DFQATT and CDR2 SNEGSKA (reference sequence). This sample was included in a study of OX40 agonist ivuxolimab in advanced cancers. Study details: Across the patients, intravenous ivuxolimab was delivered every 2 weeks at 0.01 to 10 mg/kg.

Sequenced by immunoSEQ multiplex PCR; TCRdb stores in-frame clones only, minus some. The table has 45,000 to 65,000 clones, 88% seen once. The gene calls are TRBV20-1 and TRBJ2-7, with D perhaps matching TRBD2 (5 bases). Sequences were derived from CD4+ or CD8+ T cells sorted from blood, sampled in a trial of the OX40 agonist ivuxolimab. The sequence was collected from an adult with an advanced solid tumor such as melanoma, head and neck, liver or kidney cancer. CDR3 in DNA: TGCAGTTCCTCCACGGGGTTGCCGCAGTACTTC. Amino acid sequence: CSSSTGLPQYF.